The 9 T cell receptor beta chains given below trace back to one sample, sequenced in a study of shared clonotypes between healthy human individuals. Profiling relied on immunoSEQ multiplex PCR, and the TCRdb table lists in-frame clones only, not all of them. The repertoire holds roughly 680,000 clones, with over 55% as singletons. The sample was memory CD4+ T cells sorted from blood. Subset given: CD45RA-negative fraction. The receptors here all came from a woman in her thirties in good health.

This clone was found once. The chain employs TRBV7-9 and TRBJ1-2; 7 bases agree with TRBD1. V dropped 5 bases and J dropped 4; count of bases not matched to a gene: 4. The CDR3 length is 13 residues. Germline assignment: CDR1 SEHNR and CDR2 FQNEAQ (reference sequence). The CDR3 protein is CASSPTGTYGYTF. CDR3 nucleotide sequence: TGTGCCAGCAGCCCGACAGGGACCTATGGCTACACCTTC.

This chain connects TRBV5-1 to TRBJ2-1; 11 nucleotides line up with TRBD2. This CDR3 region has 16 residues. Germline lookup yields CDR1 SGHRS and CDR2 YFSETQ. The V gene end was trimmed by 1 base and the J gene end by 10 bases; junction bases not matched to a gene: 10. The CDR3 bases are TGCGCCAGCAGCTTGTCTCGTCTAGCGGGAGGAGGAGAGCAGTTCTTC. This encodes CASSLSRLAGGGEQFF.

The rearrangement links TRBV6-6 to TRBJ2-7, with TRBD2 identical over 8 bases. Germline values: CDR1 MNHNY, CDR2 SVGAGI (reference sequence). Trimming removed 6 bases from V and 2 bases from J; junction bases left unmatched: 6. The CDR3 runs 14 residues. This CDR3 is CASRPLAGTYEQYF. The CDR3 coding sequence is TGTGCCAGCAGACCCTTAGCGGGAACCTACGAGCAGTACTTC.

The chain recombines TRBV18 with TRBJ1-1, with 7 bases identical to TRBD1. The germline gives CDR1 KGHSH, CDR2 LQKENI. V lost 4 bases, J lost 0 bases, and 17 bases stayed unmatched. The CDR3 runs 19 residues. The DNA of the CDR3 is TGTGCCAGCTCACGGACAGACAGGGCCCAGGCTGGTATGAACACTGAAGCTTTCTTT. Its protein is CASSRTDRAQAGMNTEAFF.

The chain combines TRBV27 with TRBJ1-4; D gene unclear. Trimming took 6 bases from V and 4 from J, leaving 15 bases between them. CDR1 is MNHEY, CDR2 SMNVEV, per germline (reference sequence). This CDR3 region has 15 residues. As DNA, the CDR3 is TGTGCCAGCAGCTCCCCCTCAGCCGGTAATGAAAAACTGTTTTTT. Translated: CASSSPSAGNEKLFF.

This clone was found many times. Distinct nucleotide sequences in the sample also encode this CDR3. The CDR3 DNA follows: TGTGCCAGCAGCACCCAAAGGGACACTGAAGCTTTCTTT. Encoded protein: CASSTQRDTEAFF. J is TRBJ1-1 and V is TRBV7-2; D is undetermined. The CDR3 runs to 13 residues. Germline CDR1 reads SGHTA; CDR2 reads FQGNSA. V was pared by 5 bases and J by 3 bases, with 10 bases between.

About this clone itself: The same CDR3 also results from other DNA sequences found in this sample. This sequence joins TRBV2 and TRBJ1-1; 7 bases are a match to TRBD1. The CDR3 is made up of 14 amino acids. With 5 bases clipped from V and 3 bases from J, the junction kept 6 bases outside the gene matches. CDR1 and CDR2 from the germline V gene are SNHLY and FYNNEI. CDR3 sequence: CASSRQGSDTEAFF. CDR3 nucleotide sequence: TGTGCCAGCAGTCGACAGGGCTCGGACACTGAAGCTTTCTTT.

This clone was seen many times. CDR3 DNA sequence: TGCGCCAGCTACGATATGAGGGGTGCCGGGGAGCTGTTTTTT. Amino acid sequence: CASYDMRGAGELFF. The V and J genes are TRBV5-1 and TRBJ2-2; D may be TRBD1 or TRBD2 (5 bases each). V was trimmed by 7 bases and J by 6 bases, leaving 16 bases between them. CDR1 is SGHRS and CDR2 is YFSETQ in the germline V gene. The CDR3 is made up of 14 amino acids.

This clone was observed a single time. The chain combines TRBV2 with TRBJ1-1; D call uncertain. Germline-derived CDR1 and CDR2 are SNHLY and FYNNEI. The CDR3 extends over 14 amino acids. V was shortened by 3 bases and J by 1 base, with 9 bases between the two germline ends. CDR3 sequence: CASSDWVSNTEAFF. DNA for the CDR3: TGTGCCAGCAGTGATTGGGTATCGAACACTGAAGCTTTCTTT.